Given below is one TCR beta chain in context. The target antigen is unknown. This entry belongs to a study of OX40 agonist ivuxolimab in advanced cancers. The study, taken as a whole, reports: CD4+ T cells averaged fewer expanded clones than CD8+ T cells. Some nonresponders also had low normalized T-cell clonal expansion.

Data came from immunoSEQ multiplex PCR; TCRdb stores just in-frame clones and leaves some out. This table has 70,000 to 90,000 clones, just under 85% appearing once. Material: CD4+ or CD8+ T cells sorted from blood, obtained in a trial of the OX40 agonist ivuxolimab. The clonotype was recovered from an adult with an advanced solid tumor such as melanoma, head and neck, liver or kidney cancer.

DNA of the CDR3: TGTGCCAGCATGCCTCCGGGACACCTGAACACTGAAGCTTTCTTT. It specifies CASMPPGHLNTEAFF. The chain couples TRBV6-5 to TRBJ1-1, with D maybe TRBD1 (6 bases). Looked up from germline, CDR1 is MNHEY and CDR2 is SVGAGI. CDR3 length equals 15 residues. V was cut by 7 bases and J by 0 bases, with 15 bases left in between.